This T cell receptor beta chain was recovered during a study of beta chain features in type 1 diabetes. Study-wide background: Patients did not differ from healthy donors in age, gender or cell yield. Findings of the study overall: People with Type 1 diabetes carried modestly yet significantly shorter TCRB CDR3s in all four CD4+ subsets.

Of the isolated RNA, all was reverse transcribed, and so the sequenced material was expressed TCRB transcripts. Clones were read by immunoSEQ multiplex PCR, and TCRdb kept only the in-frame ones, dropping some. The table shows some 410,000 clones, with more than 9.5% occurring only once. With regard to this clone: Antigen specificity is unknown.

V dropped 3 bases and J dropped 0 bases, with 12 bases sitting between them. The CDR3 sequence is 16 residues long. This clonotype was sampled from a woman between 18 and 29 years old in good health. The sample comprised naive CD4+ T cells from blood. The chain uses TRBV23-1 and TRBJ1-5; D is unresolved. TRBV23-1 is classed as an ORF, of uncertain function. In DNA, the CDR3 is TGCGCCAGCAGTCACCGCCACCCCGATAGCAATCAGCCCCAGCATTTT. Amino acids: CASSHRHPDSNQPQHF.